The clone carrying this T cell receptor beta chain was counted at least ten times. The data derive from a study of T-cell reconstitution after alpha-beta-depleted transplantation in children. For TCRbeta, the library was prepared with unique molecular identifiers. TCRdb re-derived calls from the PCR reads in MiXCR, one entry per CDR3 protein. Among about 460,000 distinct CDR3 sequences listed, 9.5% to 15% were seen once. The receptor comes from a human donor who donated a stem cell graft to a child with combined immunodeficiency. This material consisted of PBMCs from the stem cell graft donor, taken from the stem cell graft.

CDR3 loop: CASSQDTGAYNEQFF. As DNA, the CDR3 is TGCGCCAGCAGCCAAGATACGGGGGCCTACAATGAGCAGTTCTTC. This rearrangement joins TRBV4-3 to TRBJ2-1; a weak D match, TRBD2 (6 bases). This CDR3 has 15 amino acids. V was shortened by 0 bases and J by 2 bases, with 8 bases between the two germline ends. Per the germline V gene, CDR1 is LGHNA and CDR2 is YSLEER.